There are a few counts of the clone carrying this T cell receptor beta chain. The record originates from a study of beta chain features in type 1 diabetes. Expressed TCRB transcripts were sequenced because the entire RNA isolate underwent reverse transcription. Assay: immunoSEQ multiplex PCR; the TCRdb copy retains only in-frame clones and omits some. The sample yields under 450,000 clones, roughly 14% seen once. Germline loops: CDR1 KGHSH, CDR2 LQKENI. V gave up 6 bases and J gave up 0 bases, with 12 bases separating them. This CDR3 spans 15 amino acids. The clonotype comes from a man aged 30 to 45 in good health. The V and J genes are TRBV18 and TRBJ2-4, with D maybe TRBD1 (6 bases). The sequencing sample was made of naive CD4+ T cells from blood. The CDR3 DNA reads TGTGCCAGCTCGCTACCGACAGGAGCCAAAAACATTCAGTACTTC. Protein sequence: CASSLPTGAKNIQYF.